This T cell receptor beta chain was sequenced during a study of CD8 T cells in Susac syndrome (dated by TCRdb to between 2018 and 2021). About the investigation overall: Of the Susac syndrome patients who were sequenced, roughly 8 were in clinical remission while more than five had clinically active disease. At blood withdrawal, Susac syndrome patients were therapy-naive, treated with corticosteroids (with IVIg additionally given to some), or treated with IVIg alone. The study used repertoire sequencing to test whether antigen drove CD8+ T cell activation and differentiation in Susac syndrome. The study compared CD8+ T cell repertoire clonality among 12 healthy donors, roughly 14 Susac syndrome patients and fewer than 19 multiple sclerosis patients.

RNA was extracted using the RNeasy kit, and about 0.5 to 1 microgram was reverse transcribed with random hexamers. The immunoSEQ multiplex PCR assay, covering 54 Vbeta and 13 Jbeta segments, was used to amplify TCR beta CDR3 regions. Bias from PCR amplification was corrected by using a synthetic template baseline for primer optimization and for computational correction. The source study handled its data this way. Reads were annotated to V, D and J genes per IMGT and analyzed with immunoSEQ Analyzer, keeping only productive sequences. Clonality was computed as one minus Shannon entropy normalized by log2 of the number of productive unique sequences. Public and private clones were assessed among the 100 most prevalent clones of each patient and control. Susac-specific clones were defined as absent from healthy and MS cohorts, over a thousand published viral clones and other ImmuneACCESS disease sequences. TCRdb itself trimmed the public reads at Q25 with fastp, ran MiXCR and retained productive beta chains. Rows merge per CDR3 protein into single entries with the most common DNA and genes. V and J calls and clone size were set by TCRdb, not the authors. This sample has some 140,000 distinct CDR3 sequences in its table, and roughly 94% of those were observed once. In total, the top ten clones hold about 0.18% of the sample.

This clonotype was seen a handful of times. No antigen is known for it. No qualities accompany the bases; no much larger clone lies one base away. High-throughput TCR beta sequencing profiled peripheral blood CD8+ and CD4+ T cells from healthy donors, Susac syndrome patients and multiple sclerosis patients. Susac syndrome patients met recently defined diagnostic criteria for definite or probable disease. CD8+ TEMRA cells were enriched by FACS, while bulk CD8+ and CD4+ T cells were purified by magnetic negative isolation. Blood was collected in EDTA tubes and processed within 24 hours, with PBMCs isolated through density gradient centrifugation. PBMCs intended for TCR sequencing were cryopreserved in liquid nitrogen and were subsequently thawed in a 37 degrees C water bath. The sorted or isolated CD4+, CD8+ and CD8+ TEMRA cells had a purity of 90% or higher. Between the V and J ends, shortened by 5 bases and 5 bases respectively, the junction contains 9 bases. CDR1 and CDR2 are drawn from the germline V gene: SGHTA, FQGNSA. The CDR3, cysteine through phenylalanine, is 12 amino acids long. Only CDR3 DNA is held: 36 bases, read in frame from base 1.

Beyond this particular receptor, the publication reports: Clonal expansion was observed in Susac syndrome CD8+ repertoires, with the highest expansion in CD8+ TEMRA cells and greater expansion in clinically active than in remitting patients. Looking at Susac-specific public clones, the researchers identified sixteen in the total CD8+ repertoire and roughly five in the CD8+ TEMRA repertoire. The TCR sequencing and HLA analysis was acknowledged to have included a relatively small number of individuals.

This TCR was recovered from a human donor with Susac syndrome. The rearrangement combines TRBV7-2 with TRBJ2-5; no D segment can be confidently identified. Sequenced: CD8+ T cells from PBMCs. Here is the DNA: TGTGCCAGCAGCCCCGGTGTGGAGACCCAGTACTTC. Its protein reads: CASSPGVETQYF.